This is a list of T cell receptor beta chains from one sample in a study of T cell responses to AZD1222 COVID-19 vaccine. Here immunoSEQ multiplex PCR was the method, and the copy in TCRdb shows in-frame clones only, minus some. The sample shows about 120,000 clones, about 88% of them seen only once. Sequencing was performed on peripheral blood, taken 28 days after the second AZD1222 dose. The receptors were gathered from an adult who received the AZD1222 COVID-19 vaccine. The CDR3 runs from the conserved cysteine through the conserved F or W. A D gene is named only where the DNA matches it firmly. Only part of the rows carry a size: once, few, many, or a class if the clone is expanded.

V,D,size,J,DNA,CDR3
TRBV19,TRBD1,.,TRBJ1-3,TGTGCCAGTAGTAGCCGGGACAGCTCTGGAAACACCATATATTTT,CASSSRDSSGNTIYF
TRBV30,.,.,TRBJ1-2,TGTGCCTGGAGTCCGACAAGGACGTCGACTGGCTACACCTTC,CAWSPTRTSTGYTF
TRBV4-3,.,once,TRBJ1-6,TGCGCCAGCAGCCAAGGGACAGTTAATTCACCCCTCCACTTT,CASSQGTVNSPLHF
TRBV28,.,.,TRBJ2-4,TGTGCCAGCAGTCCCGGAACGGTGCTAGCCAAAAACATTCAGTACTTC,CASSPGTVLAKNIQYF
TRBV7-8,.,.,TRBJ1-1,TGTGCCAGCAGCTTAAATTCCGGGGGGGTGAACACTGAAGCTTTCTTT,CASSLNSGGVNTEAFF
TRBV10-2,.,.,TRBJ2-1,TGCGCCAGCAGTGAGTCTTCACTTGAGCAGTTCTTC,CASSESSLEQFF
TRBV2,.,.,TRBJ2-7,TGTGCCAGCAGTGAAGCCTCAAGCGCCAGGAGCTCCTACGAGCAGTACTTC,CASSEASSARSSYEQYF
TRBV18,.,.,TRBJ1-2,TGTGCCAGCTCACCTGGACGGGACTCCTATGGCTACACCTTC,CASSPGRDSYGYTF
TRBV6-1,.,once,TRBJ2-4,TGTGCCAGCAGTGAGTCCGATAAAAACATTCAGTACTTC,CASSESDKNIQYF
TRBV6-5,.,.,TRBJ1-1,TGTGCCAGCAAGGCGACAGGCACGAACACTGAAGCTTTCTTT,CASKATGTNTEAFF
TRBV12-3/TRBV12-4,.,.,TRBJ1-2,TGTGCCAGCATGAGGGACTATGGCTACACCTTC,CASMRDYGYTF
TRBV20-1,TRBD1,.,TRBJ1-5,TGCAGCGCTAGTGAGACAGGGAAACAGCCCCAGCATTTT,CSASETGKQPQHF
TRBV19,TRBD1,.,TRBJ2-1,TGTGCCAGTAGAGATGACAGGGATGCGGAACAGTTCTTC,CASRDDRDAEQFF
TRBV25-1,.,.,TRBJ1-1,TGTGCCAGCAGGCAACAGGGCCTGAACACTGAAGCTTTCTTT,CASRQQGLNTEAFF
TRBV5-1,.,.,TRBJ1-1,TGCGCCAGCAGCTGGCGGCTTGGCACTGAAGCTTTCTTT,CASSWRLGTEAFF
TRBV30,.,.,TRBJ2-1,TGTGCCTGGAGTGTTTATATACATCGTGATGAGCAGTTCTTC,CAWSVYIHRDEQFF
TRBV15,.,.,TRBJ1-5,TGTGCCACCAGCAGAGAGGGGGGGAGAAGGAGCAATCAGCCCCAGCATTTT,CATSREGGRRSNQPQHF
TRBV14,.,.,TRBJ2-3,TGTGCCAGCAGCCTGGACAGAAGAGGAGATACGCAGTATTTT,CASSLDRRGDTQYF
TRBV3-1/TRBV3-2,.,once,TRBJ1-6,TGTGCCAGCAGCAAGACGAGCGCCGGGGCCCTCCACTTT,CASSKTSAGALHF
TRBV19,TRBD1,.,TRBJ2-3,TGTGCCAGTAGTGAACGGGACAGGAGAGCAGATACGCAGTATTTT,CASSERDRRADTQYF
TRBV11-3,.,few,TRBJ2-1,TGTGCCAGCAGCTCCAGGGTTGGGGAGCAGTTCTTC,CASSSRVGEQFF
TRBV19,.,.,TRBJ1-5,TGTGCCAGTAGCCCGCCGGGGAGCAATCAGCCCCAGCATTTT,CASSPPGSNQPQHF
TRBV7-9,.,.,TRBJ1-1,TGTGCCAGCAGCTTCTTTTCGTACGGGGGCACTGAAGCTTTCTTT,CASSFFSYGGTEAFF
TRBV27,.,once,TRBJ2-2,TGTGCCAGCAGCCATTGGGGGAAGGGTAACACCGGGGAGCTGTTTTTT,CASSHWGKGNTGELFF
TRBV7-2,.,.,TRBJ1-5,TGTGCCAGCAGCTCCTTCGCGGGGGGGGATCAGCCCCAGCATTTT,CASSSFAGGDQPQHF
TRBV4-2,.,.,TRBJ1-2,TGTGCCAGCAGCCGGATCGGCGCCGGGTCTGGCTACACCTTC,CASSRIGAGSGYTF
TRBV7-2,TRBD2,.,TRBJ2-7,TGTGCCAGCAGCCCGCCGGGACTAGCGGTTAGGGGGGGTGAGCAGTACTTC,CASSPPGLAVRGGEQYF
TRBV28,.,.,TRBJ2-5,TGTGCCAGCAGTTTATCCCTCCGGGGAAACCAAGAGACCCAGTACTTC,CASSLSLRGNQETQYF
TRBV4-2,TRBD1,once,TRBJ1-3,TGTGCCAGCAGCCCCGAGACAGGGACCGGAAACACCATATATTTT,CASSPETGTGNTIYF
TRBV11-1,TRBD1,.,TRBJ1-2,TGTGCCAGCAGCTCACGACAGGGGGCTTTTTATGGCTACACCTTC,CASSSRQGAFYGYTF
TRBV7-2,.,.,TRBJ1-6,TGTGCCAGCAGCTTAGGGCCCTCTATTAATTCACCCCTCCACTTT,CASSLGPSINSPLHF
TRBV9,.,.,TRBJ2-3,TGTGCCAGCAGCTCACAGGGTGGAAATACGCAGTATTTT,CASSSQGGNTQYF
TRBV4-3,TRBD1,few,TRBJ1-2,TGCGCCAGCAGCCAAGCAATTACGGGACAGGGGGCGCCTGGCTACACCTTC,CASSQAITGQGAPGYTF
TRBV5-1,TRBD1,.,TRBJ1-4,TGCGCCAGCAGCGGAGGGGACACAGGGGGTGAAAAACTGTTTTTT,CASSGGDTGGEKLFF
TRBV7-6,.,.,TRBJ1-6,TGTGCCAGCAGCTTAGGCCAGAATAATTCACCCCTCCACTTT,CASSLGQNNSPLHF
TRBV7-9,TRBD1,.,TRBJ1-1,TGTGCCAGCAGCCGGACAGGCGATGAAGCTTTCTTT,CASSRTGDEAFF
TRBV18,.,.,TRBJ2-2,TGTGCCAGCTCACGGTTTCAGGGAAACTCCGGGGAGCTGTTTTTT,CASSRFQGNSGELFF
TRBV21-1,.,few,TRBJ2-5,TGTGCCTACCCCCTTGGGGCGGAGACCCAGTACTTC,CAYPLGAETQYF
TRBV7-6,.,.,TRBJ2-5,TGTGCCAGCAGCTCCGATTGGCTAGTCGAGACCCAGTACTTC,CASSSDWLVETQYF
TRBV12-5,TRBD2,.,TRBJ2-2,TGTGCTAGTGGTTTGACACAACTAGCGGGGAACACCGGGGAGCTGTTTTTT,CASGLTQLAGNTGELFF
TRBV3-1/TRBV3-2,TRBD1,.,TRBJ1-3,TGTGCCAGCAGTCTAACAGGGGGCTCTGGAAACACCATATATTTT,CASSLTGGSGNTIYF
TRBV19,.,few,TRBJ2-1,TGTGCCAGTAGGGAAATCGGACGGAACAATGAGCAGTTCTTC,CASREIGRNNEQFF
TRBV10-3,TRBD2,few,TRBJ2-5,TGTGCCATCAGGCCGGGACTAGCCTTGGGAGAGACCCAGTACTTC,CAIRPGLALGETQYF
TRBV2,TRBD2,.,TRBJ2-7,TGTGCCAGCGGCGCAGCGCGGGGGTCGATCTACGAGCAGTACTTC,CASGAARGSIYEQYF
TRBV28,.,.,TRBJ2-2,TGTGCCTCCCTCGGTCGGAGGAACACCGGGGAGCTGTTTTTT,CASLGRRNTGELFF
TRBV5-6,.,.,TRBJ1-2,TGTGCCAGCAGCCGAACCGGGGGGCGCGGCAGTAACTATGGCTACACCTTC,CASSRTGGRGSNYGYTF
TRBV12-3/TRBV12-4,.,.,TRBJ2-5,TGTGCCAGCAGTGCGACAGGGAGGGAGACCCAGTACTTC,CASSATGRETQYF
TRBV6-5,.,.,TRBJ2-7,TGTGCCAGCAGGGACAGTTCCTGGTACGAGCAGTACTTC,CASRDSSWYEQYF
TRBV7-7,.,.,TRBJ2-3,TGTGCTAGCAGCCCCGACGGTGTTGGTACAGATACGCAGTATTTT,CASSPDGVGTDTQYF
TRBV6-1,.,.,TRBJ1-2,TGTGCCAGCAGTGAAGCTCCGAGGTTAGGGGGATACACCTTC,CASSEAPRLGGYTF
TRBV4-1,.,.,TRBJ1-2,TGCGCCAGCAGCCCAGCCGAGGGGGGTTCTACCTTTGGCTACACCTTC,CASSPAEGGSTFGYTF
TRBV7-2,TRBD1,.,TRBJ2-7,TGTGCCAGCAGCTTGGGGGGACAGGGGGCTTCTTACGAGCAGTACTTC,CASSLGGQGASYEQYF
TRBV4-3,TRBD1,.,TRBJ1-1,TGCGCCAGCAGCCTTTTCTCCGGGACAGGGCGTGCTTTCTTT,CASSLFSGTGRAFF